The entry below gives a single T cell receptor beta chain sequence along with its context. The data are from a study of blood T cell repertoires in COVID-19. As for the study in general: Samples came from the United States, Italy and Spain, spanning acute and convalescent COVID-19.

The assay was immunoSEQ multiplex PCR, and TCRdb's table has in-frame clones only and misses some. The table records about 110,000 clones, 70% to 90% of them present only once. The CDR3 is made up of 13 amino acids. CDR1 is SGDLS and CDR2 is YYNGEE in the germline V gene. Trimming took 2 bases from V and 2 from J, leaving 7 bases between them. V usage is TRBV9 and J usage is TRBJ1-1; D not certain. The sample comprised peripheral blood. The TCR sequence derives from a middle-aged man with acute or convalescent COVID-19. The CDR3 nucleotides read TGTGCCAGCAGCGTGGCAGGAAACACTGAAGCTTTCTTT. Protein product: CASSVAGNTEAFF.